This T cell receptor (beta chain) was found in a study of cytomegalovirus exposure and HLA in healthy donors. This clone was found once. Researchers ran the PCR with 60 Vbeta and 13 Jbeta primers. The protocol was immunoSEQ multiplex PCR, while the TCRdb copy is restricted to in-frame clones and leaves out a portion. The sample has 170,000 or so clones, 80% seen once. Trimming took off 3 bases at V and 1 base at J, with 10 bases between the two ends. The CDR3 length is 15 residues. Germline V gene lookup returns CDR1 ENHRY and CDR2 SYGVKD. The gene calls are TRBV10-3 and TRBJ1-3; the D gene is possibly TRBD1 (6 bases). Specimen: PBMCs. The clonotype originates from a man aged 40-50 years in good health and CMV-seronegative. This CDR3 reads CAISDQGQSGNTIYF. The CDR3 DNA reads TGTGCCATCAGTGATCAGGGACAATCTGGAAACACCATATATTTT.